This T cell receptor beta chain was sequenced for a study of blood T cell repertoires in COVID-19. For the study at large: Samples of COVID-19 (acute and convalescent) were obtained from the United States, Italy and Spain.

Study members were between 18 and 89 years old and lived in 24 US regions. Clinical histories supplied by participants themselves formed the basis of cohort assignment. As originally analysed: Estimation of nucleated cell counts was performed using reference gene primer amplification. Clones were read by immunoSEQ multiplex PCR, and TCRdb kept only the in-frame ones, dropping some. The D gene and trimming were derived from the DNA, and the V and J assignments and clone size from that table. The table records some 200,000 clones, over 75% of them present only once. With V trimmed by 7 bases and J by 4 bases, 10 bases remained unmatched. Germline loops: CDR1 SNHLY, CDR2 FYNNEI. This CDR3 is 15 amino acids long.

The source material was PBMCs or T cells enriched from blood (not recorded which). This sequence joins TRBV2 and TRBJ1-2, with 9 bases that match TRBD1. The clonotype was recovered from a woman aged 40 to 49 with acute COVID-19. In nucleotides, the CDR3 is TGTGCCAGCAATGCCGGGACAGGGAGGACCTATGGCTACACCTTC. As protein: CASNAGTGRTYGYTF.